This T cell receptor beta chain appears in the sequencing data of a study of blood T cell repertoires in COVID-19. This clone turned up a few times. The assay was immunoSEQ multiplex PCR, and TCRdb's table has in-frame clones only and misses some. The table lists some 74,000 clones, less than 85% of them singletons, with roughly 15% in the top ten. Material for sequencing was peripheral blood. The TCR originated in a man aged 70 or older with active or convalescent COVID-19.

As DNA, the CDR3 is TGTGCCAGCAGTTCCCTTGGGGGGGAGCACTATGGCTACACCTTC. Protein sequence: CASSSLGGEHYGYTF. The chain recombines TRBV28 with TRBJ1-2; maybe TRBD1 (5 bases). The CDR3 spans 15 residues. Germline CDR1 is MDHEN and CDR2 is SYDVKM. The ends were cut back, 4 bases at V and 3 bases at J, with 15 bases in the middle.